The 5 T cell receptor beta chains presented below share a single source sample, sequenced in a study of cytomegalovirus exposure and HLA in healthy donors. The primer mix had 60 Vbeta and 13 Jbeta primers. The table came from immunoSEQ multiplex PCR; TCRdb's copy has only in-frame clones and leaves some out. The sample yields some 220,000 clones, approximately 85% seen once. Material: PBMCs. These receptors all stem from a girl under 10 years old in good health and CMV-seronegative.

This clone showed up just a few times. The rearrangement uses TRBV30 and TRBJ1-1, with D uncertain. Germline V gene data show CDR1 as GTSNPN and CDR2 as SVGIG (reference sequence). The CDR3 runs to 12 residues. V was cut by 3 bases and J by 11 bases, with 16 bases left in between. CDR3 sequence reads: CAWSTSSPRAFF. The CDR3 DNA reads as TGTGCCTGGAGCACCTCTTCACCTCGGGCTTTCTTT.

The chain carries TRBV20-1 and TRBJ1-1; D is ambiguous. The V end was cut by 4 bases, the J end by 6 bases, with 9 bases between. Germline V CDR1 and CDR2: DFQATT, SNEGSKA (reference sequence). This CDR3 has 11 amino acids. In DNA form, the CDR3 reads TGCAGTGCTAATACAGCACCTGAAGCTTTCTTT. Translating it yields CSANTAPEAFF.

The table lists this clone with a count of one. V is TRBV29-1 and J is TRBJ1-1; the match to TRBD1 covers 10 bases. Germline V lookup: CDR1 SQVTM, CDR2 ANQGSEA. With 7 bases clipped from V and 4 bases from J, the junction kept 12 bases outside the gene matches. This CDR3 comprises 15 residues. The CDR3 loop is CSANDRGRVGTEAFF. The CDR3 coding sequence is TGCAGCGCCAACGACAGGGGGCGAGTGGGCACTGAAGCTTTCTTT.

The chain is built from TRBV29-1 and TRBJ2-1, with 7 bases matching TRBD2. Germline CDR1 SQVTM, CDR2 ANQGSEA. This CDR3 has 17 amino acids. J was trimmed by 5 bases and V by 1 base; bases with no gene match: 14. Here the CDR3 reads CSVEVRWAGETNNEQFF. The CDR3 DNA is TGCAGCGTTGAAGTGCGATGGGCGGGAGAGACGAACAATGAGCAGTTCTTC.

The chain has TRBV9 and TRBJ1-1, with D uncertain. The CDR3 consists of 15 residues. Germline CDR1 reads SGDLS; CDR2 reads YYNGEE. V was pared by 0 bases and J by 5 bases, with 14 bases between. This CDR3 is CASSVDLHGRTEAFF. CDR3 in DNA: TGTGCCAGCAGCGTAGACCTCCACGGCAGGACTGAAGCTTTCTTT. The full variable domain, with the rest looked up from reference TRBV9 and TRBJ1-1, is DSGVTQTPKHLITATGQRVTLRCSPRSGDLSVYWYQQSLDQGLQFLIQYYNGEERAKGNILERFSAQQFPDLHSELNLSSLELGDSALYFCASSVDLHGRTEAFFGQGTRLTVV.